These 18 T cell receptor beta chains were sequenced from one sample in a study of blood T cell repertoires in COVID-19. Measured with immunoSEQ multiplex PCR; TCRdb has only the in-frame clones, and not every one. The repertoire holds more than 90,000 clones, around 84% seen once, with about 1.3% in the top ten. The specimen sequenced was peripheral blood. Receptors were obtained from a man aged 35-49 years with acute or convalescent COVID-19.

The J gene is TRBJ2-5, the V gene TRBV6-2 or TRBV6-3; 14 bases fit TRBD2. The CDR3 consists of 17 residues. Germline-derived CDR1 and CDR2 are MNHEY and SVGEGT. The V and J ends lost 0 bases and 5 bases, in that order; junction bases with no gene match: 5. This CDR3 is CASSYSTTSGGAETQYF. In DNA form, the CDR3 reads TGTGCCAGCAGTTACTCTACGACTAGCGGGGGGGCCGAGACCCAGTACTTC.

The chain joins TRBV2 to TRBJ2-3, with 8 nucleotides matching TRBD1. The germline V gene has CDR1 SNHLY and CDR2 FYNNEI. The CDR3 runs to 16 residues. With V trimmed by 4 bases and J by 5 bases, 11 bases remained unmatched. The chain's CDR3 is CASSVWQGAVGDTQYF. CDR3 sequence (DNA): TGTGCCAGCAGTGTTTGGCAGGGGGCAGTGGGAGATACGCAGTATTTT.

This chain links TRBV29-1 with TRBJ1-4; 10 bases are shared with TRBD1. Germline lookup yields CDR1 SQVTM and CDR2 ANQGSEA. The V segment lost 6 bases and the J segment 3 bases; nucleotides outside the gene matches: 1. This CDR3 has 13 residues. CDR3 sequence: CSVGQGSNEKLFF. The CDR3 DNA follows: TGCAGCGTGGGACAGGGGTCTAATGAAAAACTGTTTTTT.

The gene calls are TRBV10-3 and TRBJ2-3, with D possibly being TRBD1 (6 bases). This CDR3 region has 16 residues. Trimming left V 0 bases short and J 0 bases short, with 10 bases between. Germline V lookup: CDR1 ENHRY, CDR2 SYGVKD. The CDR3 region is CAISESEQGSTDTQYF. In nucleotides, the CDR3 is TGTGCCATCAGTGAGTCGGAACAGGGAAGCACAGATACGCAGTATTTT.

The chain combines TRBV27 with TRBJ1-6; D possibly corresponds to TRBD1 (5 bases). The V end lost 6 bases, the J end lost 9 bases, and 18 bases lay between the germline ends. Germline V gene lookup returns CDR1 MNHEY and CDR2 SMNVEV (reference sequence). This CDR3 spans 15 amino acids. In DNA form, the CDR3 reads TGTGCCAGCAGCCTTTTTAGGGGCGTGAGTTCACCCCTCCACTTT. It encodes CASSLFRGVSSPLHF.

The V and J genes are TRBV6-5 and TRBJ1-5; D is perhaps TRBD1 (6 bases). The ends were cut back, 8 bases at V and 5 bases at J, with 13 bases in the middle. From germline, CDR1 is MNHEY and CDR2 SVGAGI. The CDR3 loop spans 13 amino acids. The DNA for the CDR3 is TGTGCCAGCCAGGGACAACAAGATCAGCCCCAGCATTTT. It encodes CASQGQQDQPQHF.

This chain joins TRBV2 and TRBJ2-3; the match to TRBD2 covers 11 bases. The germline gives CDR1 SNHLY, CDR2 FYNNEI. J was trimmed by 4 bases and V by 6 bases; bases with no gene match: 6. The CDR3 has 15 amino acids. The CDR3 DNA follows: TGTGCCAGCAGGGTAGCGGGGGGGCAGGCAGATACGCAGTATTTT. Its protein product is CASRVAGGQADTQYF.

Only one count was recorded for this clone. V and J are TRBV6-2 or TRBV6-3 and TRBJ1-4; no firm D call. This CDR3 is 17 amino acids long. Looked up from germline, CDR1 is MNHEY and CDR2 is SVGEGT. Trimming shortened V by 2 bases and J by 8 bases, and 21 bases separated the two germline ends. The CDR3 nucleotides are TGTGCCAGCAGTTACGGACGGCCCGGGGTAATGGTCGAAAAACTGTTTTTT. It is translated as CASSYGRPGVMVEKLFF.

This clone has just one count. The chain has TRBV6-5 and TRBJ1-1; 7 nucleotides align to TRBD1. The ends lost 6 bases at V and 1 base at J; junction bases unmatched: 8. This CDR3 spans 15 amino acids. Per the germline V gene, CDR1 is MNHEY and CDR2 is SVGAGI. The CDR3 here is CASRKGAGGNTEAFF. Here the CDR3 DNA reads TGTGCCAGCAGAAAGGGGGCAGGGGGGAACACTGAAGCTTTCTTT.

This chain uses TRBV28 with TRBJ2-5; 8 nucleotides align to TRBD2. Per germline, CDR1 MDHEN and CDR2 SYDVKM. J gave up 4 bases and V 6 bases, and 7 bases lay outside the gene matches. The length of the CDR3 is 14 residues. The CDR3 coding sequence is TGTGCCAGCAGCTGGTCGGGGGGGCGAGAGACCCAGTACTTC. Translating it yields CASSWSGGRETQYF. Full variable domain (missing parts from reference TRBV28 and TRBJ2-5): DVKVTQSSRYLVKRTGEKVFLECVQDMDHENMFWYRQDPGLGLRLIYFSYDVKMKEKGDIPEGYSVSREKKERFSLILESASTNQTSMYLCASSWSGGRETQYFGPGTRLLVL.

V gene TRBV7-8 combines with J gene TRBJ1-3, with D hard to call. The germline V and J ends were trimmed by 3 bases and 0 bases, with 6 bases remaining between them. The CDR3 extends over 14 amino acids. Germline CDR1 SGHVS, CDR2 FQNEAQ. CDR3 sequence reads: CASSFHSSGNTIYF. CDR3 DNA: TGTGCCAGCAGCTTCCACAGCTCTGGAAACACCATATATTTT.

V and J are TRBV19 and TRBJ2-5; D is uncertain. V lost 0 bases, J lost 2 bases, and 10 bases lay in between. In germline, CDR1 is LNHDA, CDR2 SQIVND (reference sequence). This CDR3 contains 15 residues. The CDR3 sequence is CASSIDRVGQETQYF. Written as DNA, the CDR3 is TGTGCCAGTAGTATAGATCGGGTCGGGCAAGAGACCCAGTACTTC.

The rearrangement uses TRBV5-5 and TRBJ2-2; 7 bases line up with TRBD1. This CDR3 region has 18 residues. With V trimmed by 0 bases and J by 0 bases, 8 bases remained unmatched. Germline CDR1 is SGHKS and CDR2 is YYEKEE (reference sequence). The CDR3 DNA follows: TGTGCCAGCAGCTTGGGTCCCGGGACAGCTTCGAACACCGGGGAGCTGTTTTTT. Its protein product is CASSLGPGTASNTGELFF.

This chain uses TRBV6-5 with TRBJ1-1, with TRBD1 matching 8 bases. From germline, CDR1 is MNHEY and CDR2 SVGAGI. This CDR3 region has 16 residues. With V trimmed by 4 bases and J by 1 base, 8 bases remained unmatched. The CDR3 DNA sequence: TGTGCCAGCAGTTTGACTGACAGGGGTGAGAACACTGAAGCTTTCTTT. This encodes CASSLTDRGENTEAFF.

The V and J genes are TRBV3-1 (or the pseudogene TRBV3-2) and TRBJ1-1; no clear D gene. V gave up 4 bases and J gave up 8 bases, with 14 bases separating them. From germline, CDR1 is LGHDT and CDR2 YNNKEL (reference sequence). The CDR3 contains 13 residues. The CDR3 region has the DNA TGTGCCAGCAGCCTGCGAACGGAGGGAGAAGCTTTCTTT. Protein sequence: CASSLRTEGEAFF.

The CDR3 spells CASSLSSGTSGQNEQFF. Written as DNA, the CDR3 is TGTGCCAGCAGCTTATCATCCGGGACTAGCGGACAAAATGAGCAGTTCTTC. This chain joins TRBV9 and TRBJ2-1; 11 positions match TRBD2. From germline, CDR1 is SGDLS and CDR2 YYNGEE. The CDR3 runs to 17 residues. J was trimmed by 7 bases and V by 4 bases; bases with no gene match: 13. Together with reference TRBV9 and TRBJ2-1, the CDR3 gives the full variable domain: DSGVTQTPKHLITATGQRVTLRCSPRSGDLSVYWYQQSLDQGLQFLIQYYNGEERAKGNILERFSAQQFPDLHSELNLSSLELGDSALYFCASSLSSGTSGQNEQFFGPGTRLTVL.

The chain employs TRBV19 and TRBJ2-7; tentative D call: TRBD1 (6 bases). The V gene lost 4 bases and the J gene lost 0 bases, with 13 bases spanning the gap. The CDR3 extends over 15 amino acids. Germline-derived CDR1 and CDR2 are LNHDA and SQIVND (reference sequence). The CDR3 here is CASSRGQTSSYEQYF. The CDR3 nucleotides read TGTGCCAGTAGTAGGGGGCAAACCAGCTCCTACGAGCAGTACTTC.

This chain links TRBV4-2 with TRBJ2-3; TRBD2 might be the D (7 bases). The germline gives CDR1 LGHNA, CDR2 YNFKEQ. V lost 4 bases and J lost 10, with 39 bases in between. There are 21 residues in the CDR3. The CDR3 sequence: CASSPWQGRNLKGGLTGAQYF. The DNA of the CDR3 is TGTGCCAGCAGCCCTTGGCAGGGTAGAAATTTAAAGGGAGGGTTGACAGGTGCGCAGTATTTT.